The 3 T cell receptor beta chains below all came from one sample that was sequenced in a study of T cells in Graves' hyperthyroidism and ophthalmopathy. The CDR3 regions of TCR beta were amplified from RNA transcripts. TCR CDR3 regions were first amplified by RT-PCR with HTBI primers. MiXCR was run by TCRdb on the multiplex PCR reads, yielding one entry per CDR3 protein. The profile shows approximately 740,000 distinct CDR3 sequences, 14% of them singletons. The sequenced sample consisted of blood. Receptor source: a woman aged 18-29 years with Graves' hyperthyroidism.

This clonotype was observed at least ten times. The chain couples TRBV29-1 to TRBJ2-7, with unresolved D. The germline V and J ends were trimmed by 4 bases and 3 bases, with 13 bases remaining between them. CDR1 is SQVTM, CDR2 ANQGSEA, per germline. This CDR3 spans 13 amino acids. CDR3 bases: TGCAGCGTTGCCACGACCGACTTCTACGAGCAGTACTTC. It encodes CSVATTDFYEQYF.

This clonotype was recorded many times. The rearrangement joins TRBV4-3 to TRBJ2-3, with 14 bases fitting TRBD2. J was trimmed by 6 bases and V by 0 bases; bases with no gene match: 5. This CDR3 has 17 amino acids. The germline V gene has CDR1 LGHNA and CDR2 YSLEER. The CDR3 nucleotides read TGCGCCAGCAGCCAAGAAACCCGACTAGCGGGAGGGGATACGCAGTATTTT. Protein product: CASSQETRLAGGDTQYF.

In this sample, this clonotype turned up many times. In DNA, the CDR3 is TGTGCCACCAGTGAAGGTTACCCCTCCTACGAGCAGTACTTC. This encodes CATSEGYPSYEQYF. This chain joins TRBV24-1 and TRBJ2-7; D remains ambiguous. CDR1 KGHDR and CDR2 SFDVKD come from the germline V gene. V shed 4 bases and J shed 0 bases, with 9 bases lying between them. The CDR3 is 14 amino acids.